Listed below are T cell receptor beta chains from one sample, sequenced in a study of CD8+CD57+ T cells in acquired aplastic anemia. TCRdb called the reads again in MiXCR, with one record for every CDR3 protein. Seen here are about 220,000 distinct CDR3 sequences, around 46% observed once, and the top ten hold 6.5% to 10%. Sequenced sample: sorted CD4+, CD8+, or CD8+CD57+ T cells (not recorded which) from PBMCs. The receptors originated from a human donor with aplastic anemia. CDR3s include the opening cysteine and the closing phenylalanine or tryptophan. A D gene is named only where the DNA matches it firmly. Rows may omit the clone size; those that give it use once, few, many or a size class.

D gene | J gene | clone size | V gene | CDR3 protein | CDR3 DNA
TRBD2 | TRBJ2-7 | many | TRBV5-5 | CASSFGRESWDEQYF | TGTGCCAGCAGTTTCGGGAGGGAGTCTTGGGACGAGCAGTACTTC
TRBD1 | TRBJ1-5 | NA | TRBV7-2 | CASSDRTGNQPQHF | TGTGCCAGCAGCGATAGGACAGGGAATCAGCCCCAGCATTTT
NA | TRBJ1-5 | NA | TRBV18 | CASSLRSDQPQHF | TGTGCCAGCTCACTCCGGAGTGACCAGCCCCAGCATTTT
NA | TRBJ2-7 | many | TRBV7-9 | CASSRTGPDYEQYF | TGTGCCAGCAGCCGGACCGGACCGGACTACGAGCAGTACTTC
TRBD2 | TRBJ2-2 | few | TRBV9 | CASSVLAGEETGELFF | TGTGCCAGCAGCGTCTTAGCGGGAGAAGAAACCGGGGAGCTGTTTTTT
NA | TRBJ1-2 | NA | TRBV10-3 | CAISEGQNYGYTF | TGTGCCATCAGTGAGGGACAGAACTATGGCTACACCTTC
TRBD2 | TRBJ2-7 | many | TRBV5-4 | CASRLSVGGSDEQYF | TGTGCCAGCAGATTATCGGTGGGAGGGTCGGATGAGCAGTACTTC
TRBD1 | TRBJ2-1 | NA | TRBV29-1 | CSVGDRGSYNEQFF | TGCAGCGTTGGGGACAGGGGTTCCTACAATGAGCAGTTCTTC
NA | TRBJ1-4 | NA | TRBV20-1 | CSARDPGRAEKLFF | TGCAGTGCTAGAGATCCAGGGCGGGCTGAAAAACTGTTTTTT
NA | TRBJ1-5 | few | TRBV7-2 | CASSSGTAGNQPQHF | TGTGCCAGCAGTTCCGGGACGGCGGGGAATCAGCCCCAGCATTTT
NA | TRBJ2-5 | NA | TRBV7-9 | CASNAGLETQYF | TGTGCCAGCAATGCGGGGTTAGAGACCCAGTACTTC
TRBD1 | TRBJ2-1 | NA | TRBV7-9 | CASSQLGTGEGNEQFF | TGTGCCAGCAGCCAATTAGGGACAGGGGAGGGCAATGAGCAGTTCTTC
TRBD2 | TRBJ2-1 | few | TRBV4-2 | CASSQEFQAGGENNEQFF | TGTGCCAGCAGCCAAGAGTTTCAAGCGGGGGGCGAAAACAATGAGCAGTTCTTC
NA | TRBJ1-3 | NA | TRBV19 | CASSIPGNSGNTIYF | TGTGCCAGTAGTATCCCCGGGAACTCTGGAAACACCATATATTTT
NA | TRBJ1-1 | NA | TRBV14 | CASSPPGGTPGGTEAFF | TGTGCCAGCAGCCCACCGGGAGGGACCCCCGGTGGGACTGAAGCTTTCTTT
TRBD1 | TRBJ2-4 | few | TRBV20-1 | CSARETRLGTENIQYF | TGCAGTGCTAGAGAGACACGCCTAGGGACAGAAAACATTCAGTACTTC
NA | TRBJ1-2 | NA | TRBV2 | CASSLTWGYTF | TGTGCCAGCAGCTTAACGTGGGGCTACACCTTC
NA | TRBJ1-1 | many | TRBV2 | CASRTPLTGGFKTEAFF | TGTGCCAGCAGAACCCCCTTAACGGGGGGCTTTAAAACTGAAGCTTTCTTT
NA | TRBJ2-1 | NA | TRBV20-1 | CSARAGGPYNEQFF | TGCAGTGCTAGAGCCGGGGGGCCCTACAATGAGCAGTTCTTC
NA | TRBJ2-3 | NA | TRBV7-6 | CASSLEADVNEQYF | TGTGCCAGCAGCTTAGAGGCAGATGTGAATGAGCAGTATTTT
NA | TRBJ2-1 | few | TRBV2 | CASSEARTGRNEQFF | TGTGCCAGCAGTGAAGCGCGGACGGGTCGTAATGAGCAGTTCTTC
TRBD1 | TRBJ1-5 | NA | TRBV2 | CASSAGDRGESQPQHF | TGTGCCAGCAGTGCCGGAGACAGGGGAGAGAGTCAGCCCCAGCATTTT
NA | TRBJ1-2 | NA | TRBV20-1 | CSASSGGSEYGYTF | TGCAGTGCTTCCTCGGGCGGCAGTGAGTATGGCTACACCTTC
NA | TRBJ1-6 | NA | TRBV5-1 | CASNRGEYNSPLHF | TGCGCCAGCAACCGGGGAGAGTATAATTCACCCCTCCACTTT
NA | TRBJ2-1 | many | TRBV19 | CASSIGGRSNEQFF | TGTGCCAGTAGTATAGGGGGGAGATCCAATGAGCAGTTCTTC
NA | TRBJ1-1 | few | TRBV20-1 | CSGDSNTEAFF | TGCAGTGGGGACTCCAACACTGAAGCTTTCTTT
NA | TRBJ1-5 | NA | TRBV7-9 | CASSFGPGGNQPQHF | TGTGCCAGCAGCTTTGGTCCAGGGGGCAATCAGCCCCAGCATTTT
NA | TRBJ2-7 | many | TRBV5-1 | CASSLRPQNYEQYF | TGCGCCAGCAGCTTGCGTCCCCAAAACTACGAGCAGTACTTC
TRBD2 | TRBJ2-5 | many | TRBV13 | CASSPETSGRWETQYF | TGTGCCAGCAGCCCAGAGACTAGCGGGAGATGGGAGACCCAGTACTTC
TRBD2 | TRBJ2-2 | once | TRBV24-1 | CAARVRVAGGTGELFF | TGTGCCGCCCGGGTCCGAGTAGCGGGAGGTACCGGGGAGCTGTTTTTT
NA | TRBJ2-5 | NA | TRBV7-6 | CASSPRPGEETQYF | TGTGCCAGCAGCCCCCGCCCGGGGGAAGAGACCCAGTACTTC
TRBD2 | TRBJ2-3 | few | TRBV2 | CASSWGLAGGGDTQYF | TGTGCCAGCAGTTGGGGACTAGCGGGAGGGGGAGATACGCAGTATTTT
NA | TRBJ1-2 | NA | TRBV20-1 | CSARGVSAVDYGYTF | TGCAGTGCTAGGGGAGTTTCCGCCGTCGACTATGGCTACACCTTC
NA | TRBJ1-1 | once | TRBV6-1 | CASTSTGMNTEAFF | TGTGCCAGCACCTCGACAGGAATGAACACTGAAGCTTTCTTT
NA | TRBJ1-2 | NA | TRBV24-1 | CATSGLQGANYGYTF | TGTGCCACCAGTGGTCTACAGGGCGCTAACTATGGCTACACCTTC
NA | TRBJ1-4 | many | TRBV7-6 | CASSPDLQRELFF | TGTGCCAGCAGCCCTGACCTCCAGCGTGAACTGTTTTTT